These 19 T cell receptor beta chains were all obtained from the same sample, sequenced in a study of shared clonotypes between healthy human individuals. Sequencing used immunoSEQ multiplex PCR; TCRdb keeps in-frame clones, though not all of them. In the table there are hundreds of thousands of clones, around 78% of which are singletons. Sequencing used memory CD4+ T cells sorted from blood. The subset is: CD45RA-negative fraction. Receptors were obtained from a woman in her 30s in good health.

The chain uses TRBV6-6 and TRBJ2-1; tentative D call: TRBD1 (5 bases). This CDR3 is 15 amino acids long. The ends were cut back, 6 bases at V and 4 bases at J, with 16 bases in the middle. The V gene's germline CDR1 is MNHNY and CDR2 SVGAGI (reference sequence). The CDR3 loop is CASSPLQGGYNEQFF. For the CDR3, the DNA is TGTGCCAGCAGCCCACTTCAGGGCGGATACAATGAGCAGTTCTTC.

J is TRBJ1-4 and V is TRBV6-1; no firm D call. The CDR3 is 14 residues long. The V end lost 2 bases, the J end lost 8 bases, and 12 bases lay between the germline ends. Germline CDR1 is MNHNS and CDR2 is SASEGT. The CDR3 nucleotides read TGTGCCAGCAGTGAAAGAGGCCGGGAGGAAAAACTGTTTTTT. The encoded protein is CASSERGREEKLFF.

The chain carries TRBV5-5 and TRBJ2-3; 11 bases are a match to TRBD2. CDR3 length: 16 amino acids. The V segment lost 2 bases and the J segment 6 bases; nucleotides outside the gene matches: 8. CDR1 SGHKS and CDR2 YYEKEE come from the germline V gene (reference sequence). The CDR3, as DNA: TGTGCCAGCAGCTTTAGCGGGAGGGCCTATTCGGATACGCAGTATTTT. Translated: CASSFSGRAYSDTQYF.

Written as DNA, the CDR3 is TGCGCCAGCACCCAGGGAAGACAGGGAGAGACCCAGTACTTC. Protein product: CASTQGRQGETQYF. The chain employs TRBV5-1 and TRBJ2-5; TRBD1 matches 7 bases. Per the germline V gene, CDR1 is SGHRS and CDR2 is YFSETQ. CDR3 length: 14 amino acids. V gave up 6 bases and J gave up 4 bases; unmatched junction bases: 9.

The rearrangement uses TRBV5-4 and TRBJ2-7, with a possible D match to TRBD1 (5 bases). CDR3 length: 12 residues. Deletions cut 5 bases from V and 3 bases from J, with 9 bases between. Germline CDR1 and CDR2: SGHNT and YYREEE (reference sequence). CDR3 coding DNA: TGTGCCAGCAGGATTGACAGCTACGAGCAGTACTTC. This translates into CASRIDSYEQYF.

This chain links TRBV19 with TRBJ2-4; unclear D gene. Trimming removed 6 bases from V and 3 bases from J, with 15 bases in between. This CDR3 has 15 residues. The germline gives CDR1 LNHDA, CDR2 SQIVND (reference sequence). CDR3 protein: CASSPGPFDKNIQYF. The CDR3 DNA sequence: TGTGCCAGTAGCCCGGGCCCTTTCGACAAAAACATTCAGTACTTC.

The rearrangement links TRBV27 to TRBJ2-7; a possible D gene is TRBD2 (6 bases). Germline V gene sequence: CDR1 MNHEY, CDR2 SMNVEV (reference sequence). Trimming stripped 10 bases from V and 5 bases from J, with 18 bases between. There are 13 residues in the CDR3. The CDR3 sequence is CATRTGRRDEQYF. CDR3 bases: TGTGCCACCCGGACGGGTAGGAGGGACGAGCAGTACTTC.

The chain recombines TRBV9 with TRBJ2-2; tentative D call: TRBD2 (5 bases). There are 14 residues in the CDR3. V was pared by 0 bases and J by 7 bases, with 10 bases between. Germline V gene lookup returns CDR1 SGDLS and CDR2 YYNGEE. Here the CDR3 DNA reads TGTGCCAGCAGCGTAGGGAATCGGGGCGGGGAGCTGTTTTTT. The encoded protein is CASSVGNRGGELFF.

The genes are TRBV6-1 and TRBJ1-6, with TRBD1 as a possible D gene (5 bases). Trimming stripped 10 bases from V and 0 bases from J, with 13 bases between. Per germline, CDR1 MNHNS and CDR2 SASEGT. CDR3 size: 15 residues. The CDR3, as DNA: TGTGCCATCAGGGATGAGAGCTCCTATAATTCACCCCTCCACTTT. Translating gives CAIRDESSYNSPLHF.

This clone was observed a single time. CDR3 amino acids: CAISPGQKNYGYTF. CDR3 DNA sequence: TGTGCCATCAGCCCGGGACAGAAGAACTATGGCTACACCTTC. The chain combines TRBV10-3 with TRBJ1-2; 7 bases are a match to TRBD1. Losses at the gene ends were 6 bases for V and 2 bases for J; bases not matched to a gene: 6. Germline V gene sequence: CDR1 ENHRY, CDR2 SYGVKD. The CDR3 loop spans 14 amino acids.

The rearrangement links TRBV5-4 to TRBJ2-5; TRBD2 is a possible D gene (5 bases). Germline V CDR1 and CDR2: SGHNT, YYREEE (reference sequence). Trimming removed 3 bases from V and 5 bases from J, with 11 bases in between. The CDR3 consists of 13 residues. The CDR3 DNA follows: TGTGCCAGCAGCTCCCGGACTCTGGAGACCCAGTACTTC. Residues: CASSSRTLETQYF. The complete variable domain, with remaining parts taken from reference TRBV5-4 and TRBJ2-5, reads ETGVTQSPTHLIKTRGQQVTLRCSSQSGHNTVSWYQQALGQGPQFIFQYYREEENGRGNFPPRFSGLQFPNYSSELNVNALELDDSALYLCASSSRTLETQYFGPGTRLLVL.

This clone has just a few counts. Different DNA sequences within this sample yield the same CDR3. The chain carries TRBV5-1 and TRBJ2-5; D may be TRBD1 (6 bases). Germline values: CDR1 SGHRS, CDR2 YFSETQ. With 0 bases removed from V and 3 bases from J, the gap between germline ends came to 9 bases. The CDR3 extends over 14 amino acids. The DNA of the CDR3 is TGCGCCAGCAGCTTGGGGGCAGGGGAAGAGACCCAGTACTTC. Encoded protein: CASSLGAGEETQYF.

The chain has TRBV7-6 and TRBJ2-6, with D perhaps TRBD1 or TRBD2 (6 bases each). CDR1 is SGHVS, CDR2 FNYEAQ, per germline. V gave up 2 bases and J gave up 3 bases, with 17 bases separating them. The CDR3 has 18 amino acids. As DNA, the CDR3 is TGTGCCAGCAGCTTAAGGGGGGACTCCTCTCTTGGGGCCAACGTCCTGACTTTC. It specifies CASSLRGDSSLGANVLTF.

The chain is built from TRBV6-6 and TRBJ1-1; the D is unclear. Germline loops: CDR1 MNHNY, CDR2 SVGAGI (reference sequence). The CDR3 has 15 amino acids. V lost 3 bases and J lost 1, with 12 bases in between. CDR3 sequence reads: CASSYGPGRNTEAFF. The CDR3 nucleotides are TGTGCCAGCAGTTATGGGCCAGGACGGAACACTGAAGCTTTCTTT.

This sequence joins TRBV9 and TRBJ2-1; 7 bases map to TRBD2. Germline V gene data show CDR1 as SGDLS and CDR2 as YYNGEE. Trimming at V came to 0 bases and at J to 5 bases, leaving 11 bases not matched to a gene. The CDR3 loop spans 17 amino acids. The CDR3 region is CASSVASEIAGNNEQFF. CDR3 DNA: TGTGCCAGCAGCGTAGCTAGTGAAATAGCGGGCAACAATGAGCAGTTCTTC.

This clone showed up just a few times. This sequence joins TRBV5-4 and TRBJ2-2; 9 nucleotides match TRBD2. CDR1 and CDR2 from the germline V gene are SGHNT and YYREEE (reference sequence). Trimming cost V 0 bases and J 7 bases; bases outside gene matches: 7. This CDR3 contains 16 residues. CDR3 DNA sequence: TGTGCCAGCAGCTTGGGGGGTCTAGCGGGAAACGGGGAGCTGTTTTTT. It codes for CASSLGGLAGNGELFF.

The chain uses TRBV5-1 and TRBJ2-7; 10 nucleotides agree with TRBD2. This CDR3 has 15 amino acids. V lost 4 bases and J lost 5; bases outside the gene matches: 9. Germline V gene data show CDR1 as SGHRS and CDR2 as YFSETQ. In DNA form, the CDR3 reads TGCGCCAGCAGCCTCTGGGGACTAGCGTACGACGAGCAGTACTTC. Translation gives CASSLWGLAYDEQYF. The complete variable domain, with remaining parts taken from reference TRBV5-1 and TRBJ2-7, reads KAGVTQTPRYLIKTRGQQVTLSCSPISGHRSVSWYQQTPGQGLQFLFEYFSETQRNKGNFPGRFSGRQFSNSRSEMNVSTLELGDSALYLCASSLWGLAYDEQYFGPGTRLTVT.

This rearrangement joins TRBV20-1 to TRBJ2-3; D unclear. Deletions cut 7 bases from V and 11 bases from J, with 7 bases between. CDR1 and CDR2 (germline): DFQATT, SNEGSKA (reference sequence). The length of the CDR3 is 8 residues. The CDR3 DNA follows: TGCAGTGTACCGGGGCAGTATTTT. The encoded protein is CSVPGQYF.

In the case of this clone: Germline and junction disagree at one end, which may indicate a read error. This chain uses TRBV7-9 with TRBJ1-2; the match to TRBD1 covers 9 bases. This CDR3 has 13 residues. The germline V gene encodes CDR1 SEHNR and CDR2 FQNEAQ (reference sequence). Here the CDR3 DNA reads TGTGCCAGCAGCCCTTCCGGGGACAGGGACGAGATCTTC. It encodes CASSPSGDRDEIF.